These 5 T cell receptor beta chains originate from one sample sequenced in a study of blood T cells in healthy people across ages. A second PCR of 7 to 11 cycles used a sample-barcoded 5' primer and a J-beta primer mix. TCRdb re-analysed the 5' RACE reads in MiXCR, keeping a single row per CDR3 protein. The sample lists around 700,000 distinct CDR3 sequences, 20% to 30% seen once, with just under 9.5% in the top ten. Separately, the same data were catalogued under a study of T cells of mothers and their children.

The sample consisted of blood. These TCRs come from a boy between 10 and 17 years old in good health.

The V gene is TRBV13, the J gene TRBJ2-5; D remains ambiguous. The CDR3 length is 15 residues. Germline CDR1 PRHDT, CDR2 FYEKMQ (reference sequence). Trimming took 5 bases from V and 1 from J, leaving 14 bases between them. Written as DNA, the CDR3 is TGTGCCAGCAGCCCCTGGGTGGTGGGCCAAGAGACCCAGTACTTC. Translated, it gives CASSPWVVGQETQYF.

The V gene is TRBV6-5, the J gene TRBJ2-5; the match to TRBD2 covers 8 bases. Germline assignment: CDR1 MNHEY and CDR2 SVGAGI. The V gene end was trimmed by 5 bases and the J gene end by 5 bases; junction bases not matched to a gene: 10. The CDR3 covers 15 residues. The CDR3 reads CASSQGLGVGETQYF. As DNA, the CDR3 is TGTGCCAGCAGTCAGGGACTAGGGGTAGGGGAGACCCAGTACTTC.

This clonotype has only a few counts. The chain has TRBV24-1 and TRBJ1-5; D is unresolved. Germline CDR1 reads KGHDR; CDR2 reads SFDVKD. This CDR3 is built from 14 residues. The V end was cut by 5 bases, the J end by 0 bases, with 7 bases between. The DNA of the CDR3 is TGTGCCACCAGTGTGGCGTATAGCAATCAGCCCCAGCATTTT. Translation: CATSVAYSNQPQHF.

This clonotype was observed a handful of times. V is TRBV7-9 and J is TRBJ2-5; D possibly corresponds to TRBD1 (6 bases). Trimming removed 3 bases at V and 1 base at J, with 9 bases between. The CDR3 runs 14 residues. Germline lookup yields CDR1 SEHNR and CDR2 FQNEAQ (reference sequence). The CDR3 DNA is TGTGCCAGCAGCTTCCCGGACAGCCAAGAGACCCAGTACTTC. Protein sequence: CASSFPDSQETQYF. The full variable domain, rest sourced from reference TRBV7-9 and TRBJ2-5, is DTGVSQNPRHKITKRGQNVTFRCDPISEHNRLYWYRQTLGQGPEFLTYFQNEAQLEKSRLLSDRFSAERPKGSFSTLEIQRTEQGDSAMYLCASSFPDSQETQYFGPGTRLLVL.

The chain carries TRBV29-1 and TRBJ2-7, with 8 positions matching TRBD2. The CDR3 totals 13 residues. V was pared by 5 bases and J by 4 bases, with 7 bases of the junction left unmatched. Germline values: CDR1 SQVTM, CDR2 ANQGSEA. CDR3 sequence reads: CSVSGRGSYEQYF. The CDR3 DNA reads as TGCAGCGTTAGCGGGAGAGGATCTTACGAGCAGTACTTC.